This T cell receptor (beta chain) was captured in a study of spatial heterogeneity in lung cancer. TCRdb re-called the 5' RACE reads with MiXCR, one entry per CDR3 protein. The table has roughly 30,000 distinct CDR3 sequences, 10% seen once; the top ten hold under 30%. This clonotype was recorded at least ten times. As to time point: blood at routine non-recurrence follow-up after resection. Unsorted samples of tumor, nontumor lung or frozen PBMC had their whole RNA sequenced. Trimming cost V 3 bases and J 7 bases; bases outside gene matches: 6. The CDR3 totals 13 residues. CDR1 is DFQATT and CDR2 is SNEGSKA in the germline V gene (reference sequence).

The chain carries TRBV20-1 and TRBJ1-2; 9 bases map to TRBD1. The sequence derives from a female donor with early-stage non-small cell lung cancer. The specimen comprised PBMCs, sampled at follow-up. The CDR3 sequence is CSARTGGYVGYTF. The CDR3, as DNA: TGCAGTGCTAGGACAGGGGGTTACGTTGGCTACACCTTC.